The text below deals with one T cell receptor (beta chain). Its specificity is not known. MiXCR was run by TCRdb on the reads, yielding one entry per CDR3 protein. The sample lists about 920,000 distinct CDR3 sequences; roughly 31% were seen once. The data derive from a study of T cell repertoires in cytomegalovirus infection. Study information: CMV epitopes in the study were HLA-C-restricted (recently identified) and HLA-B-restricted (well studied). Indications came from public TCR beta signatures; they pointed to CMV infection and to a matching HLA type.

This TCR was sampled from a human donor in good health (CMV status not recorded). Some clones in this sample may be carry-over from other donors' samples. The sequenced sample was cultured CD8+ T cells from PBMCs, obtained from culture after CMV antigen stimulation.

CDR3 residues: CASSFNRGWFEQYV. The CDR3 region has the DNA TGTGCCAGCAGCTTCAACAGGGGATGGTTCGAGCAGTACGTC. The chain is built from TRBV5-4 and TRBJ2-7, with 7 bases aligning to TRBD1. The V gene end was trimmed by 2 bases and the J gene end by 6 bases; junction bases not matched to a gene: 8. This CDR3 has 14 residues. CDR1 SGHNT and CDR2 YYREEE come from the germline V gene (reference sequence).